The 9 T cell receptor beta chains given below trace back to one sample, sequenced in a study of T cells in Graves' hyperthyroidism and ophthalmopathy. RNA transcripts were the template for amplifying TCR beta CDR3 regions. In the first-round RT-PCR of the TCR CDR3, the HTBI primer set was used. TCRdb itself ran the multiplex PCR reads through MiXCR, one entry per CDR3 protein. The sample contains about 620,000 distinct CDR3 sequences, roughly 17% of which appear only once. Sequenced: blood. Receptor source: a woman aged 25 to 39 with Graves' hyperthyroidism.

The V call is TRBV7-8, the J call TRBJ2-3; 7 nucleotides agree with TRBD1. V gave up 5 bases and J gave up 2 bases; unmatched junction bases: 10. CDR1 is SGHVS, CDR2 FQNEAQ, per germline. The CDR3 length is 16 residues. DNA of the CDR3: TGTGCCAGCAGCGGGAGAGGGGGCGGAACCACAGATACGCAGTATTTT. This gives the protein CASSGRGGGTTDTQYF. Full variable domain (rest looked up from reference TRBV7-8 and TRBJ2-3): GAGVSQSPRYKVAKRGQDVALRCDPISGHVSLFWYQQALGQGPEFLTYFQNEAQLDKSGLPSDRFFAERPEGSVSTLKIQRTQQEDSAVYLCASSGRGGGTTDTQYFGPGTRLTVL.

This clonotype was seen many times. This sequence joins TRBV3-1 and TRBJ2-7, with TRBD2 identical over 14 bases. The V gene end was trimmed by 3 bases and the J gene end by 10 bases; junction bases not matched to a gene: 5. CDR1 LGHDT and CDR2 YNNKEL come from the germline V gene (reference sequence). The CDR3 runs to 14 residues. The CDR3 DNA sequence: TGTGCCAGCAGCCAGCGGGGACTAGCGGGAGATCAGTACTTC. As protein: CASSQRGLAGDQYF.

This clonotype was observed at least ten times. The chain carries TRBV7-3 and TRBJ1-2; 10 bases align to TRBD1. The trim removed 5 bases at V and 4 bases at J, leaving 7 bases unmatched. The CDR3 loop spans 15 amino acids. Germline V gene lookup returns CDR1 SGHTA and CDR2 FQGTGA. In DNA, the CDR3 is TGTGCCAGCAGCCCCGGACAGGGGGGCGTCTATGGCTACACCTTC. Amino acid sequence: CASSPGQGGVYGYTF.

The chain links TRBV2 to TRBJ2-4, with 7 positions matching TRBD1. V gave up 2 bases and J gave up 5 bases; unmatched junction bases: 9. The CDR3 length is 16 residues. Germline V CDR1 and CDR2: SNHLY, FYNNEI. The CDR3 here is CASSESTGWVENIQYF. The CDR3 DNA reads as TGTGCCAGCAGTGAATCGACAGGGTGGGTGGAAAACATTCAGTACTTC.

The chain joins TRBV29-1 to TRBJ2-4, with 8 bases identical to TRBD1. V gave up 7 bases and J gave up 8 bases; unmatched junction bases: 10. The CDR3 has 13 residues. Looked up from germline, CDR1 is SQVTM and CDR2 is ANQGSEA. CDR3 in amino acids: CSALGPQGDIQYF. In DNA form, the CDR3 reads TGCAGCGCTTTGGGACCACAGGGGGACATTCAGTACTTC.

The genes are TRBV19 and TRBJ1-1, with TRBD1 matching 7 bases. The CDR3 sequence is 15 residues long. The ends lost 4 bases at V and 1 base at J; junction bases unmatched: 6. Germline CDR1 LNHDA, CDR2 SQIVND (reference sequence). The CDR3 loop reads CASSTHRGGNTEAFF. In DNA form, the CDR3 reads TGTGCCAGTAGTACCCACAGGGGAGGGAACACTGAAGCTTTCTTT. Complete variable domain (other parts from reference TRBV19 and TRBJ1-1): DGGITQSPKYLFRKEGQNVTLSCEQNLNHDAMYWYRQDPGQGLRLIYYSQIVNDFQKGDIAEGYSVSREKKESFPLTVTSAQKNPTAFYLCASSTHRGGNTEAFFGQGTRLTVV.

The chain couples TRBV2 to TRBJ2-7; either TRBD1 or TRBD2 may supply D (6 bases each). V lost 10 bases, J lost 5 bases, and 24 bases lay in between. Germline V gives CDR1 SNHLY, CDR2 FYNNEI. The CDR3 sequence is 15 residues long. Here the CDR3 DNA reads TGTGCCAACAGCAGGAGGGGGTTAAAAACCCACGAGCAGTACTTC. Translated: CANSRRGLKTHEQYF.

This clonotype was detected ten times or more. The chain has TRBV20-1 and TRBJ2-7; 11 bases agree with TRBD1. This CDR3 is 16 amino acids long. Germline V gene lookup returns CDR1 DFQATT and CDR2 SNEGSKA (reference sequence). The junction had 12 bases not matched to a gene; V was cut back by 1 base and J by 7 bases. In nucleotides, the CDR3 is TGCAGTGCTAGAGCTCCACGGACAGGGGGCGCGGGGGAGCAGTACTTC. This codes for CSARAPRTGGAGEQYF.

The chain recombines TRBV10-3 with TRBJ1-2; D not certain. This CDR3 is built from 14 residues. The ends were cut back, 0 bases at V and 6 bases at J, with 11 bases in the middle. Germline CDR1 is ENHRY and CDR2 is SYGVKD. CDR3 nucleotides: TGTGCCATCAGTGAGTCGGCGGTCAACAATGGCTACACCTTC. It specifies CAISESAVNNGYTF.